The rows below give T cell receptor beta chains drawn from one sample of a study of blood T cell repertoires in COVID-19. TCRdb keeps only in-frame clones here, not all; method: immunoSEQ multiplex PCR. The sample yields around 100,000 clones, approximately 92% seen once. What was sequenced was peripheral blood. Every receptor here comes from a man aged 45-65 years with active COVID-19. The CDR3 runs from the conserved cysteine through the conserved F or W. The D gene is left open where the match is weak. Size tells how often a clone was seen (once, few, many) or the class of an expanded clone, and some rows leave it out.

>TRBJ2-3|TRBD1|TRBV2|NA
TGTGCCAGCAGCCGGGACAGTCTCGCAGATACGCAGTATTTT
CASSRDSLADTQYF
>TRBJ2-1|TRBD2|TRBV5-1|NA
TGCGCCAGCAGCTTGGGGGCTAGCGGGAGCCATGAGCAGTTCTTC
CASSLGASGSHEQFF
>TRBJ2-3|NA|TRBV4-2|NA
TGTGCCAGCGGAGGCGGAGTTAGCACAGATACGCAGTATTTT
CASGGGVSTDTQYF
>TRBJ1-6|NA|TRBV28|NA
TGTGCCAGCAGTCCCGGACAGACAGGCTCACCCCTCCACTTT
CASSPGQTGSPLHF
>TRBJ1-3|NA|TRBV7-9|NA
TGTGCCAGCTCCCATGGGAGGCCCAGCTCTGGAAACACCATATATTTT
CASSHGRPSSGNTIYF
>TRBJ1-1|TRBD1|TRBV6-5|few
TGTGCCAGCAGTAAGACAGGGTCCAACACTGAAGCTTTCTTT
CASSKTGSNTEAFF
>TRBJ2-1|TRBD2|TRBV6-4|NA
TGTGCCAGCAGACCAGAAGCGGGAAGCTCCTACAATGAGCAGTTCTTC
CASRPEAGSSYNEQFF
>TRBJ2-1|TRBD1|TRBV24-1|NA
TGTGCCACCAGTGATTTGACCGGGACAGGATACAATGAGCAGTTCTTC
CATSDLTGTGYNEQFF
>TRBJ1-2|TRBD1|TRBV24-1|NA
TGTGCCACCAGTGATGCGGGACAGCGTACGGGCTACACCTTC
CATSDAGQRTGYTF
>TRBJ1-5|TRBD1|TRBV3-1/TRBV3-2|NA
TGTGCCAGCAGCCATGTACAGGGGAACCAGCATTTT
CASSHVQGNQHF
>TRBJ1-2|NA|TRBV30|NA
TGTGCCTGTTGGGGCCGAGCTAACTATGGCTACACCTTC
CACWGRANYGYTF
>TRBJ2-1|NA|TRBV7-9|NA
TGTGCCAGCAGCTCCGACTGGTCCTACAATGAGCAGTTCTTC
CASSSDWSYNEQFF
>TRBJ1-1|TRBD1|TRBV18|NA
TGTGCCAGCTCACCAGGGACAGGAGGGACTGAAGCTTTCTTT
CASSPGTGGTEAFF
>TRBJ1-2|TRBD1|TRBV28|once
TGTGCCAGCAGTCGGTCCGGACAGGGTTCAACGGTACGTGGCTACACCTTC
CASSRSGQGSTVRGYTF
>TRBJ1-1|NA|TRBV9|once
TGTGCCAGCAGTGAAACAGGGAACCCTGAAGCTTTCTTT
CASSETGNPEAFF
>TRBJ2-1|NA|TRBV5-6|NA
TGTGCCAGCAGCTCCCGACTAGTTCCTGAGCAGTTCTTC
CASSSRLVPEQFF
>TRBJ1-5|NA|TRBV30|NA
TGTGCCTGGAGTCCCCGAGGGAACAATCAGCCCCAGCATTTT
CAWSPRGNNQPQHF
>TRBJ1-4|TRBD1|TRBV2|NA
TGTGCCAGCACCAGAACCACAGGGGGCGGTGAAAAACTGTTTTTT
CASTRTTGGGEKLFF
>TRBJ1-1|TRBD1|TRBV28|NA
TGTGCCAGCAGTTTCCGTTCAGGGGGCCCTGAAGCTTTCTTT
CASSFRSGGPEAFF
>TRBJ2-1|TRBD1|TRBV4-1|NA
TGCGCCAGCAGCCAGGAGGGCGGGACAGGATCATACAATGAGCAGTTCTTC
CASSQEGGTGSYNEQFF